Following are 32 T cell receptor beta chains from one sample sequenced in a study of shared clonotypes between healthy human individuals. TCRdb's copy holds only in-frame clones and misses some; the assay was immunoSEQ multiplex PCR. The sample lists around 510,000 clones, around 81% occurring once. Sequenced input: PBMCs. Receptor source: a woman in her 40s in good health. Some clones in this sample may be carry-over from other donors' samples.

The chain couples TRBV5-8 to TRBJ2-3, with D tentatively TRBD1 (6 bases). Per germline, CDR1 SGHTS and CDR2 YDEGEE. The CDR3 length is 14 residues. V lost 1 base and J 6 bases, leaving 12 bases between the germline ends. The chain's CDR3 is CASSLQQGADTQYF. Written as DNA, the CDR3 is TGTGCCAGCAGCTTGCAACAGGGAGCCGATACGCAGTATTTT.

The CDR3: CASSKDRGGTQYF. For the CDR3, the DNA is TGTGCCAGCAGCAAAGACAGGGGTGGGACCCAGTACTTC. The chain links TRBV7-2 to TRBJ2-5; 8 bases are a match to TRBD1. The J segment lost 7 bases and the V segment lost 5 bases, leaving 6 bases of the junction unmatched. CDR3 size: 13 residues. CDR1 is SGHTA, CDR2 FQGNSA, per germline.

The J gene is TRBJ1-4, the V gene TRBV5-1; the D is unclear. This CDR3 is 14 amino acids long. Between the trimmed V and J ends, which lost 2 bases and 0 bases, there was a span of 5 bases. In germline, CDR1 is SGHRS, CDR2 YFSETQ. The CDR3 DNA reads as TGCGCCAGCAGCTTCGGGTCAACTAATGAAAAACTGTTTTTT. This sequence encodes CASSFGSTNEKLFF.

For this clone: The sample holds other DNA sequences that translate to the same CDR3. The chain combines TRBV7-8 with TRBJ2-2; possibly TRBD1 for D (6 bases). The V and J ends lost 5 bases and 0 bases respectively, with 10 bases between them. Germline CDR1 and CDR2: SGHVS and FQNEAQ. The CDR3 totals 15 residues. CDR3 residues: CASSPRTANTGELFF. CDR3 nucleotides: TGTGCCAGCAGCCCGCGGACAGCGAACACCGGGGAGCTGTTTTTT.

On this clone itself: Other DNA sequences of this sample code for an identical CDR3. The rearrangement uses TRBV7-9 and TRBJ1-5; D gene uncertain. CDR1 and CDR2 from the germline V gene are SEHNR and FQNEAQ (reference sequence). CDR3 length equals 12 residues. V lost 4 bases to trimming and J lost 0 bases, with 1 base between them. This CDR3 reads CASSYSNQPQHF. CDR3 bases: TGTGCCAGCAGCTATAGCAATCAGCCCCAGCATTTT.

The gene calls are TRBV5-4 and TRBJ1-1; D is uncertain. Germline loops: CDR1 SGHNT, CDR2 YYREEE (reference sequence). V gave up 1 base and J gave up 2 bases, with 12 bases separating them. This CDR3 spans 15 amino acids. CDR3 nucleotide sequence: TGTGCCAGCAGCTTGAACTTGGATCAAAACACTGAAGCTTTCTTT. This sequence encodes CASSLNLDQNTEAFF.

The J gene is TRBJ2-1, the V gene TRBV7-9; 13 bases match TRBD2. After removal of 1 base from V and 1 base from J, the junction contained 4 bases not matched to a gene. The CDR3 is 18 amino acids. Germline V gene lookup returns CDR1 SEHNR and CDR2 FQNEAQ (reference sequence). The CDR3 sequence: CASSLGRTSGGSYNEQFF. Here the CDR3 DNA reads TGTGCCAGCAGCTTAGGTCGGACTAGCGGGGGTTCCTACAATGAGCAGTTCTTC.

This sequence joins TRBV5-1 and TRBJ2-3; the D is unclear. V was pared by 4 bases and J by 0 bases, with 6 bases between. CDR3 length equals 13 residues. From germline, CDR1 is SGHRS and CDR2 YFSETQ. CDR3 in DNA: TGCGCCAGCAGCCGAGAGAGCACAGATACGCAGTATTTT. It encodes CASSRESTDTQYF.

The table lists this clone with many counts. The rearrangement links TRBV6-5 to TRBJ2-1; TRBD1 aligns across 9 bases. The germline CDR1 and CDR2 sequences are MNHEY and SVGAGI. This CDR3 comprises 15 residues. V lost 8 bases, J lost 1 base, and 6 bases stayed unmatched. The CDR3 reads CASGQGLGSYNEQFF. As DNA, the CDR3 is TGTGCCAGCGGACAGGGGCTAGGGTCCTACAATGAGCAGTTCTTC.

J is TRBJ1-4 and V is TRBV6-1, with 8 bases matching TRBD1. Looked up from germline, CDR1 is MNHNS and CDR2 is SASEGT. Trimming took 1 base from V and 10 from J; bases not matched to a gene: 8. The CDR3 is made up of 15 amino acids. This CDR3 reads CASSEVSTGDRKLFF. DNA for the CDR3: TGTGCCAGCAGTGAAGTCTCGACAGGGGATCGAAAACTGTTTTTT.

Written as DNA, the CDR3 is TGTGCCAGCAGCTTGGGACGGGATTCCTACAATGAGCAGTTCTTC. Translation gives CASSLGRDSYNEQFF. V usage is TRBV5-6 and J usage is TRBJ2-1; D might be TRBD2 (5 bases). V shed 0 bases and J shed 1 base, with 8 bases lying between them. CDR3 length equals 15 residues. CDR1 and CDR2 from the germline V gene are SGHDT and YYEEEE.

This clone was detected once. This chain links TRBV5-1 with TRBJ2-5, with 10 nucleotides matching TRBD1. The V gene's germline CDR1 is SGHRS and CDR2 YFSETQ. This CDR3 contains 14 residues. J gave up 11 bases and V 0 bases, and 7 bases lay outside the gene matches. CDR3 sequence reads: CASSLETGGGEQYF. CDR3 coding DNA: TGCGCCAGCAGCTTGGAGACAGGGGGCGGTGAGCAGTACTTC.

The chain joins TRBV5-6 to TRBJ2-1; 8 bases align to TRBD1. Germline-derived CDR1 and CDR2 are SGHDT and YYEEEE. This CDR3 is 15 amino acids long. V trimming: 3 bases; J trimming: 4 bases; junction bases outside the gene matches: 6. The DNA of the CDR3 is TGTGCCAGCAGCTCGAACAGGGGGGCTTACAATGAGCAGTTCTTC. Its protein product is CASSSNRGAYNEQFF.

The table lists this clone with a count of one. This chain's CDR3 is CASSPRQGRETQYF. The CDR3 coding sequence is TGTGCCAGCAGCCCCAGACAGGGGCGGGAGACCCAGTACTTC. The chain employs TRBV11-2 and TRBJ2-5, with 8 bases identical to TRBD1. J was trimmed by 5 bases and V by 5 bases; bases with no gene match: 7. This CDR3 is built from 14 residues. The V gene's germline CDR1 is SGHAT and CDR2 FQNNGV.

Details on this clone: The sample has other DNA sequences that encode this CDR3 too. This chain joins TRBV5-1 and TRBJ2-7; D unresolved. CDR3 size: 14 residues. Trimming removed 0 bases from V and 1 base from J, with 8 bases in between. The V gene's germline CDR1 is SGHRS and CDR2 YFSETQ. CDR3 nucleotide sequence: TGCGCCAGCAGCTTGGGTGGGGATTCCTACGAGCAGTACTTC. Its protein product is CASSLGGDSYEQYF.

This rearrangement joins TRBV19 to TRBJ2-3; 12 bases agree with TRBD2. V trimming: 5 bases; J trimming: 0 bases; junction bases outside the gene matches: 9. The germline CDR1 and CDR2 sequences are LNHDA and SQIVND (reference sequence). The CDR3 is made up of 18 amino acids. This CDR3 is CASSSGTSGYLSTDTQYF. CDR3 in DNA: TGTGCCAGTAGTTCCGGGACTAGCGGGTATCTAAGCACAGATACGCAGTATTTT.

This clone appeared once. The chain is built from TRBV29-1 and TRBJ2-5, with a tentative D call TRBD2 (5 bases). Germline V gene sequence: CDR1 SQVTM, CDR2 ANQGSEA. Trimming stripped 4 bases from V and 0 bases from J, with 9 bases between. The CDR3 spans 13 residues. The CDR3 nucleotides read TGCAGCGTTGTGGGAGTAGACCAAGAGACCCAGTACTTC. Translation gives CSVVGVDQETQYF.

This chain uses TRBV10-2 with TRBJ2-3, with unresolved D. From germline, CDR1 is WSHSY and CDR2 SAAADI. This CDR3 region has 14 residues. Trimming shortened V by 3 bases and J by 6 bases, and 13 bases separated the two germline ends. The CDR3 region has the DNA TGCGCCAGCAGTGAAACCCCCGTAGGGGATACGCAGTATTTT. This gives the protein CASSETPVGDTQYF.

Comment on this clone: Different DNA sequences within this sample yield the same CDR3. The chain couples TRBV29-1 to TRBJ2-1, with unresolved D. V gave up 3 bases and J gave up 3 bases, with 0 bases separating them. The CDR3 consists of 10 residues. From germline, CDR1 is SQVTM and CDR2 ANQGSEA. CDR3 sequence reads: CSVDYNEQFF. The DNA of the CDR3 is TGCAGCGTTGACTACAATGAGCAGTTCTTC.

This sequence joins TRBV18 and TRBJ1-1, with D possibly matching TRBD1 (6 bases). The germline gives CDR1 KGHSH, CDR2 LQKENI. The CDR3 length is 14 residues. V was shortened by 3 bases and J by 2 bases, with 10 bases between the two germline ends. The CDR3 nucleotides are TGTGCCAGCTCACCCCGGACAGTAAACACTGAAGCTTTCTTT. The encoded protein is CASSPRTVNTEAFF.

This clone was observed many times. The V and J genes are TRBV2 and TRBJ2-5; 8 bases align to TRBD1. Germline loops: CDR1 SNHLY, CDR2 FYNNEI. There are 15 residues in the CDR3. V was clipped by 4 bases and J by 1 base; unmatched bases: 5. In DNA form, the CDR3 reads TGTGCCAGCAGTGTGGAGGGGACAGGCCAAGAGACCCAGTACTTC. It codes for CASSVEGTGQETQYF. The full variable domain, its missing parts supplied by reference TRBV2 and TRBJ2-5, is EPEVTQTPSHQVTQMGQEVILRCVPISNHLYFYWYRQILGQKVEFLVSFYNNEISEKSEIFDDQFSVERPDGSNFTLKIRSTKLEDSAMYFCASSVEGTGQETQYFGPGTRLLVL.

This chain joins TRBV2 and TRBJ1-2, with no clear D. The CDR3 is 14 amino acids. V was clipped by 4 bases and J by 0 bases, with 9 bases between them. Germline V gene data show CDR1 as SNHLY and CDR2 as FYNNEI. The CDR3 spells CASSGREANYGYTF. The CDR3, as DNA: TGTGCCAGCAGTGGGCGTGAGGCTAACTATGGCTACACCTTC.

The chain couples TRBV7-3 to TRBJ2-1; 10 nucleotides match TRBD2. The CDR3 contains 17 residues. J lost 4 bases, V lost 1 base, and 7 bases had no gene match. CDR1 SGHTA and CDR2 FQGTGA come from the germline V gene. The CDR3 loop reads CASSLMDRTSGYNEQFF. In DNA form, the CDR3 reads TGTGCCAGCAGCTTAATGGATCGGACTAGCGGTTACAATGAGCAGTTCTTC.

The genes are TRBV5-1 and TRBJ2-2, with 7 bases fitting TRBD1. Looked up from germline, CDR1 is SGHRS and CDR2 is YFSETQ. V lost 4 bases to trimming and J lost 2 bases; unmatched junction nucleotides: 8. The length of the CDR3 is 16 residues. CDR3 sequence reads: CASSARQGFNTGELFF. CDR3 DNA: TGCGCCAGCAGCGCGAGACAGGGATTTAACACCGGGGAGCTGTTTTTT.

This chain connects TRBV7-9 to TRBJ1-2, with D unresolved. The V end was cut by 1 base, the J end by 3 bases, with 15 bases between. There are 16 residues in the CDR3. The germline V gene has CDR1 SEHNR and CDR2 FQNEAQ (reference sequence). The CDR3 nucleotides are TGTGCCAGCAGCTTAGTTGGTGAGGGAGCGGACTATGGCTACACCTTC. It specifies CASSLVGEGADYGYTF.

The J gene is TRBJ2-2, the V gene TRBV28, with D possibly matching TRBD2 (5 bases). Trimming removed 2 bases at V and 1 base at J, with 17 bases between. The CDR3 is 18 amino acids. Germline CDR1 and CDR2: MDHEN and SYDVKM. CDR3 DNA: TGTGCCAGCAGTTTAATTAGCGTCCCTCCCTGGAACACCGGGGAGCTGTTTTTT. Protein product: CASSLISVPPWNTGELFF.

The chain joins TRBV5-1 to TRBJ1-4, with D possibly matching TRBD1 (5 bases). CDR3 length equals 19 residues. Germline CDR1 SGHRS, CDR2 YFSETQ. Trimming cost V 0 bases and J 1 base, with 19 bases left between them. The CDR3 region has the DNA TGCGCCAGCAGCTTGGGTTGGCAGGAAGGGGTCCTAACTAATGAAAAACTGTTTTTT. It translates to CASSLGWQEGVLTNEKLFF.

This clone appeared many times. At the DNA level, this CDR3 is encoded by other sequences in the same sample as well. The gene calls are TRBV7-9 and TRBJ2-3, with TRBD2 identical over 7 bases. CDR3 length: 14 residues. Germline trimming cut 4 bases from V and 2 bases from J; bases unmatched to any gene: 3. Germline V gene sequence: CDR1 SEHNR, CDR2 FQNEAQ (reference sequence). The CDR3 region is CASSSSGSTDTQYF. CDR3 in DNA: TGTGCCAGCAGCTCTAGCGGCTCCACAGATACGCAGTATTTT.

The gene calls are TRBV10-3 and TRBJ1-3; no clear D. The CDR3 runs to 14 residues. The V gene's germline CDR1 is ENHRY and CDR2 SYGVKD. Trimming took off 6 bases at V and 0 bases at J, with 9 bases between the two ends. In DNA form, the CDR3 reads TGTGCCATCAGGGCCGGGGACTCTGGAAACACCATATATTTT. Amino acid sequence: CAIRAGDSGNTIYF.

V is TRBV21-1 and J is TRBJ1-4; TRBD1, as called in the table, went unchecked against the DNA. TRBV21-1 is recorded as a pseudogene. The length of the CDR3 is 12 residues. The CDR3 sequence is CANRDRGRKLFF. CDR3 coding DNA: TGTGCCAACCGGGACAGGGGTCGAAAACTGTTTTTT.

The chain uses TRBV4-2 and TRBJ2-1, with 9 nucleotides matching TRBD1. CDR1 and CDR2 (germline): LGHNA, YNFKEQ. The CDR3 has 17 residues. J was trimmed by 5 bases and V by 5 bases; bases with no gene match: 13. The CDR3 nucleotides read TGTGCCAGCAGCGACGACAGGGGGACGGGACGGAACAATGAGCAGTTCTTC. This encodes CASSDDRGTGRNNEQFF.

The chain uses TRBV7-8 and TRBJ1-1, with no clear D. In germline, CDR1 is SGHVS, CDR2 FQNEAQ. V was trimmed by 1 base and J by 2 bases, leaving 14 bases between them. CDR3 length equals 16 residues. The CDR3 spells CASSLVASHLNTEAFF. In nucleotides, the CDR3 is TGTGCCAGCAGCTTAGTGGCCAGCCATCTCAACACTGAAGCTTTCTTT.